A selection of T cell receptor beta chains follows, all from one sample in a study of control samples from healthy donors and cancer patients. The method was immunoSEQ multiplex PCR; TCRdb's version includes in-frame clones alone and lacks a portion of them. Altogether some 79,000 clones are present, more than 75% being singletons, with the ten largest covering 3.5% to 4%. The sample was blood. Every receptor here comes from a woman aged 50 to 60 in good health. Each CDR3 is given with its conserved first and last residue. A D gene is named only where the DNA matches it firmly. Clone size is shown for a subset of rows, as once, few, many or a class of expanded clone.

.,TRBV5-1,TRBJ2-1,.,TGCGCCAGCAGCTTGGGATCTGACACAAACAATGAGCAGTTCTTC,CASSLGSDTNNEQFF
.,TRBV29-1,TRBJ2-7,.,TGCAGCGTTGAACTTCCAAGCTCCTACGAGCAGTACTTC,CSVELPSSYEQYF
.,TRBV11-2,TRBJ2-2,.,TGTGCCAGCAGCATCCTACGAACAGGTGGTGGGGAGCTGTTTTTT,CASSILRTGGGELFF
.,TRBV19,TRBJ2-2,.,TGTGCCGCCGAGACCAGGGACGGGGAGCTGTTTTTT,CAAETRDGELFF
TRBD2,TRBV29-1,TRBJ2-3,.,TGCAGCGTTTCACTAGCGGGTCTAACAGATACGCAGTATTTT,CSVSLAGLTDTQYF
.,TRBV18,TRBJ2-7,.,TGTGCCAGCTCACCAGTGCCCGGGACCGATACCTACGAGCAGTACTTC,CASSPVPGTDTYEQYF
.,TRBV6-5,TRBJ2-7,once,TGTGCCAGCAGCTCAGGATGGCGCGAGCAGTACTTC,CASSSGWREQYF
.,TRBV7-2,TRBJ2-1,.,TGTGCCAGCAGCTTAGAAGTCGGCCTACTTGGTGAGCAGTTCTTC,CASSLEVGLLGEQFF
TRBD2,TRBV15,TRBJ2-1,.,TGTGCCACCAGGTCCAGCGGGAGGGCCGTGAATGAGCAGTTCTTC,CATRSSGRAVNEQFF
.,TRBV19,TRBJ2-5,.,TGTGCCAGTTCGAGGGACGGGACCCAGTACTTC,CASSRDGTQYF
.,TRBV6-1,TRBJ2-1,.,TGTGCCAGCAGTGAAGCGCAGGGGGGGAGGAATGAGCAGTTCTTC,CASSEAQGGRNEQFF
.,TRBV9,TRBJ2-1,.,TGTGCCAGCAGCGTAGGCAGCGGCAGCCTAACTGAGCAGTTCTTC,CASSVGSGSLTEQFF
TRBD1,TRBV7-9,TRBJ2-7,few,TGTGCCAGCAGCTCGACAGGGGGCAAATACGAGCAGTACTTC,CASSSTGGKYEQYF
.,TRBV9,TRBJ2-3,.,TGTGCCAGCAGCGTATTAGGCGGGATTCGCACAGATACGCAGTATTTT,CASSVLGGIRTDTQYF
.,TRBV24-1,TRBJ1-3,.,TGTGCCACAGGGGCTGGAAACACCATATATTTT,CATGAGNTIYF
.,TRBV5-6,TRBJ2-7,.,TGTGCCAGCAGCTTGGGAGGGAGCTCCTACGAGCAGTACTTC,CASSLGGSSYEQYF
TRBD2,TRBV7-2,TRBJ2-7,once,TGTGCCAGCAGCATGGGACTAGTCTCCCACGAGCAGTACTTC,CASSMGLVSHEQYF
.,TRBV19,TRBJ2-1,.,TGTGCCAGTAGTATTCTACTCAACAATGAGCAGTTCTTC,CASSILLNNEQFF
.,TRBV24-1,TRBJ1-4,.,TGTGCCACCAGTGAGGGTAATAGCGGGGGAAATGAAAAACTGTTTTTT,CATSEGNSGGNEKLFF
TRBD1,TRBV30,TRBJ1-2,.,TGTGCCTGCTCCGGGACAGGGTATGGCTACACCTTC,CACSGTGYGYTF
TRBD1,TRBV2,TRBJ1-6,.,TGTGCCAGCAAAGGCTACGGGACAGGGTATAATTCACCCCTCCACTTT,CASKGYGTGYNSPLHF
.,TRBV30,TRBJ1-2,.,TGTGCCTGGAGTACGACGGTCCTTGGGGGCTACACCTTC,CAWSTTVLGGYTF
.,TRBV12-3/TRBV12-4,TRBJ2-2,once,TGTGCCAGCAGCGGTCCAGGGGAGCTGTTTTTT,CASSGPGELFF
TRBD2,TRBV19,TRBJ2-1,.,TGTGCCAGTAGTATAGTAGCGGGAGGGTATTTTAATGAGCAGTTCTTC,CASSIVAGGYFNEQFF
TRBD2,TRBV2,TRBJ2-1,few,TGTGCCAGCAGCCCCCAAGCGGGATCCTACAATGAGCAGTTCTTC,CASSPQAGSYNEQFF
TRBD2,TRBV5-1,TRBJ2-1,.,TGCGCCAGCAGCTACGGGACTAGCGGGAGGGCCAATGAGCAGTTCTTC,CASSYGTSGRANEQFF
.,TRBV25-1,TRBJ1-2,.,TGTGCCAGCAGTGAATATGGTGTGTCCTATGGCTACACCTTC,CASSEYGVSYGYTF
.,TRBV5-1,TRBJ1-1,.,TGCGCCAGCAGCTTGGGACGATTCCCTAACACTGAAGCTTTCTTT,CASSLGRFPNTEAFF
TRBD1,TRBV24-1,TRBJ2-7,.,TGTGCCACCAGTGCCAGCGACAGGGGGCTTTCCTACGAGCAGTACTTC,CATSASDRGLSYEQYF
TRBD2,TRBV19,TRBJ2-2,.,TGTGCCAGTACCACTAGCGGGAGGATCACCGGGGAGCTGTTTTTT,CASTTSGRITGELFF
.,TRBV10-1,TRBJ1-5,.,TGCGCCAGTGGGGACAAGAAGGGGCGCAATCAGCCCCAGCATTTT,CASGDKKGRNQPQHF
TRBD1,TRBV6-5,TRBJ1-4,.,TGTGCCAGTCGGCCGGACAGGGGAATTCGTGAAAAACTGTTTTTT,CASRPDRGIREKLFF
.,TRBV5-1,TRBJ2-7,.,TGCGCCAGCAGCCGGGACTCCCTATCCTACGAGCAGTACTTC,CASSRDSLSYEQYF
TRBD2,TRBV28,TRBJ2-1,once,TGTGCCAGCAGTTTATCAGGCGGGAGCTACAATGAGCAGTTCTTC,CASSLSGGSYNEQFF
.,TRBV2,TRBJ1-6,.,TGTGCCAGCAGTGAACGAGCGGTCAGCTCCTATAATTCACCCCTCCACTTT,CASSERAVSSYNSPLHF
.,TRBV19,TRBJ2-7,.,TGTGCCAGTAGTATATGGACAGTATCTGGATACGAGCAGTACTTC,CASSIWTVSGYEQYF
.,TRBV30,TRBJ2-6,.,TGTGCCTGGAGTGTACGGGTCGGGGCCAACGTCCTGACTTTC,CAWSVRVGANVLTF
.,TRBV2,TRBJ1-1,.,TGTGCCAGCAGCCGGGTGAACACTGAAGCTTTCTTT,CASSRVNTEAFF
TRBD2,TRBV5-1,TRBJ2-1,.,TGCGCCAGCAGCTGGGGACTAGAATCATACAATGAGCAGTTCTTC,CASSWGLESYNEQFF
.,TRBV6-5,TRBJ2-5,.,TGTGCCAGCAGTTACTCGATATCGCCCGGGGAAAAGACCCAGTACTTC,CASSYSISPGEKTQYF
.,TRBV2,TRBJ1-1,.,TGTGCCAGCGTCAAGGAGGGGTTCACTGAAGCTTTCTTT,CASVKEGFTEAFF
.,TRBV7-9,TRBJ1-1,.,TGTGCCAGCAGCTTAGCGTGGGTGGCCATTGAAGCTTTCTTT,CASSLAWVAIEAFF
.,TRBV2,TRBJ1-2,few,TGTGCCGGCGCGAGGGGTGCGGGTGATGGCTACACCTTC,CAGARGAGDGYTF
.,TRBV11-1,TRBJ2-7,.,TGTGCCAGCAGCTTAGGCAGGGGGGATGGCGAGCAGTACTTC,CASSLGRGDGEQYF
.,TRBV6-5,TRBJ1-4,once,TGTGCCAGCAGCCCCCGGGGGGGGGCTGGCGAAAAACTGTTTTTT,CASSPRGGAGEKLFF
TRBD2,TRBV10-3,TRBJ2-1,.,TGTGCCATCAGTGAACTAGCGGGCGATGAGCAGTTCTTC,CAISELAGDEQFF
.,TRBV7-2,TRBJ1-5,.,TGTGCCAGCAGCCTAACGGGACGGCTCAATCAGCCCCAGCATTTT,CASSLTGRLNQPQHF
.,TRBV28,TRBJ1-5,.,TGTGCCAGCAGTTTCGGGGGGTTCAATCAGCCCCAGCATTTT,CASSFGGFNQPQHF